This TCR beta chain originates from a study of blood T cell repertoires in COVID-19. The wider study: Specimens from acute and convalescent COVID-19 originated in the United States, Italy and Spain. T cells, B-cell-depleted T cells, or PBMCs provided the cDNA or gDNA that served as material.

The CDR3 spans 13 residues. The ends were cut back, 6 bases at V and 0 bases at J, with 8 bases in the middle. Original processing methods: How many nucleated cells were present was estimated from reference gene primer amplification. The protocol was immunoSEQ multiplex PCR, while the TCRdb copy is restricted to in-frame clones and leaves out a portion. That table is the source of V, J and clone size, and D and trimming were worked out from the DNA. The sample holds roughly 670,000 clones; 85% to 90% are singletons and the top ten take over 0.2%. Sequenced: peripheral blood. The clonotype was recovered from a woman under 30 with acute or convalescent COVID-19. The chain recombines TRBV12-3 or TRBV12-4 with TRBJ1-1, with D perhaps matching TRBD1 (5 bases). This CDR3 is CASRGAMNTEAFF. The CDR3 region has the DNA TGTGCCAGCAGAGGGGCGATGAACACTGAAGCTTTCTTT.